These 21 T cell receptor beta chains share one sample of origin, sequenced in a study of PD-1 blockade in classical Hodgkin lymphoma. Method: immunoSEQ multiplex PCR; TCRdb's copy keeps in-frame clones and lacks some. The sample includes about 72,000 clones, more than 85% of them seen just once. Every patient was affected by relapse after autologous stem cell transplantation, while exposure to brentuximab vedotin was not uniform. Here the sequenced sample was peripheral blood mononuclear cells (PBMCs), taken at baseline. Every receptor here comes from a human donor with classical Hodgkin lymphoma.

The chain recombines TRBV28 with TRBJ2-5; 10 nucleotides match TRBD2. V lost 10 bases and J lost 4; bases outside the gene matches: 15. Germline V gene lookup returns CDR1 MDHEN and CDR2 SYDVKM. CDR3 length: 16 residues. Here the CDR3 reads CATLPASGSLIETQYF. The CDR3 DNA sequence: TGTGCCACCCTCCCGGCTAGCGGGAGTTTAATAGAGACCCAGTACTTC.

V is TRBV6-5 and J is TRBJ1-4; D is uncertain. CDR1 MNHEY and CDR2 SVGAGI come from the germline V gene. V gave up 7 bases and J gave up 8 bases, with 20 bases separating them. The CDR3 contains 15 residues. In DNA, the CDR3 is TGTGCCAGCACCAGGCGGGATACGTATCCAGAAAAACTGTTTTTT. Its translation is CASTRRDTYPEKLFF.

Here the CDR3 reads CASSNGQGMMFTEAFF. CDR3 nucleotides: TGTGCCAGCAGCAACGGACAGGGAATGATGTTCACTGAAGCTTTCTTT. The chain recombines TRBV2 with TRBJ1-1; 8 nucleotides align to TRBD1. Germline CDR1 reads SNHLY; CDR2 reads FYNNEI. The CDR3 contains 16 residues. The V and J ends lost 6 bases and 4 bases, in that order; junction bases with no gene match: 13.

This chain uses TRBV19 with TRBJ1-3; no clear D. The CDR3 extends over 13 amino acids. With 6 bases removed from V and 7 bases from J, the gap between germline ends came to 13 bases. Germline V gives CDR1 LNHDA, CDR2 SQIVND (reference sequence). The CDR3: CASRGFLGNTIYF. DNA of the CDR3: TGTGCCAGTAGGGGGTTCCTCGGCAACACCATATATTTT.

V is TRBV30 and J is TRBJ1-3; tentatively, D is TRBD1 (5 bases). The CDR3 has 18 residues. Germline assignment: CDR1 GTSNPN and CDR2 SVGIG (reference sequence). The V end lost 0 bases, the J end lost 0 bases, and 18 bases lay between the germline ends. The CDR3 region has the DNA TGTGCCTGGAGTGTCCTACCCGGGGGAAGGGTCTCTGGAAACACCATATATTTT. Amino acid sequence: CAWSVLPGGRVSGNTIYF.

The chain is built from TRBV6-5 and TRBJ1-2, with D maybe TRBD1 (6 bases). V gave up 2 bases and J gave up 5 bases, with 15 bases separating them. The CDR3 contains 15 residues. Germline V gene lookup returns CDR1 MNHEY and CDR2 SVGAGI. CDR3 amino acids: CASSYGLGALYGYTF. The CDR3 bases are TGTGCCAGCAGTTACGGGTTGGGGGCCCTTTATGGCTACACCTTC.

The genes are TRBV6-6 and TRBJ1-2, with D possibly TRBD1 on 6 matching bases. The ends were cut back, 6 bases at V and 7 bases at J, with 15 bases in the middle. The CDR3 is 13 amino acids. The germline CDR1 and CDR2 sequences are MNHNY and SVGAGI (reference sequence). The CDR3 spells CASRSGGQTGYTF. CDR3 DNA: TGTGCCAGCAGATCGGGGGGGCAGACTGGCTACACCTTC.

V is TRBV28 and J is TRBJ1-5; 10 bases are a match to TRBD1. This CDR3 is 15 amino acids long. V trimming: 7 bases; J trimming: 7 bases; junction bases outside the gene matches: 10. Germline CDR1 is MDHEN and CDR2 is SYDVKM. CDR3 protein: CASNVDRGLGQPQHF. Here the CDR3 DNA reads TGTGCCAGCAACGTCGACAGGGGGCTAGGACAGCCCCAGCATTTT.

J is TRBJ2-3 and V is TRBV5-1; D call uncertain. Deletions cut 2 bases from V and 2 bases from J, with 9 bases between. The length of the CDR3 is 14 residues. Looked up from germline, CDR1 is SGHRS and CDR2 is YFSETQ. The CDR3 coding sequence is TGCGCCAGCAGCTTAGAATTTAACACAGATACGCAGTATTTT. It translates to CASSLEFNTDTQYF.

V and J are TRBV19 and TRBJ2-1; 10 bases are shared with TRBD2. Germline loops: CDR1 LNHDA, CDR2 SQIVND (reference sequence). This CDR3 comprises 13 residues. V shed 8 bases, J shed 6 bases, and the junction held 4 bases outside the gene matches. The CDR3: CASAVAGGNEQFF. The CDR3 DNA follows: TGTGCCAGTGCTGTAGCGGGGGGCAATGAGCAGTTCTTC.

This chain connects TRBV11-2 to TRBJ2-7; D call uncertain. Trimming took off 2 bases at V and 0 bases at J, with 2 bases between the two ends. The CDR3 sequence is 12 residues long. The germline gives CDR1 SGHAT, CDR2 FQNNGV. The CDR3 loop reads CASSLSSYEQYF. CDR3 nucleotide sequence: TGTGCCAGCAGCTTATCCTCCTACGAGCAGTACTTC.

J is TRBJ1-1 and V is TRBV6-5; D gene uncertain. This CDR3 is 13 amino acids long. Germline V gene data show CDR1 as MNHEY and CDR2 as SVGAGI. V dropped 2 bases and J dropped 3 bases, with 7 bases sitting between them. CDR3 region: CASSYTSDTEAFF. In DNA form, the CDR3 reads TGTGCCAGCAGTTACACGTCCGACACTGAAGCTTTCTTT.

The chain combines TRBV9 with TRBJ2-7, with D possibly TRBD1 on 6 matching bases. V was pared by 3 bases and J by 2 bases, with 12 bases between. The germline V gene encodes CDR1 SGDLS and CDR2 YYNGEE. This CDR3 spans 14 amino acids. The CDR3 coding sequence is TGTGCCAGCAGCGCCTGGTCAGGGGCCTACGAGCAGTACTTC. Its translation: CASSAWSGAYEQYF.

This chain links TRBV28 with TRBJ2-7, with unresolved D. Trimming cost V 10 bases and J 0 bases, with 16 bases left between them. CDR1 and CDR2 (germline): MDHEN, SYDVKM. The CDR3 has 14 amino acids. The CDR3 DNA is TGTGCCACGGTCGGGCCCCTCAGCTCCTACGAGCAGTACTTC. Encoded protein: CATVGPLSSYEQYF.

The chain uses TRBV7-9 and TRBJ2-7; the match to TRBD1 covers 7 bases. Trimming took 5 bases from V and 1 from J; bases not matched to a gene: 8. This CDR3 contains 15 residues. Germline assignment: CDR1 SEHNR and CDR2 FQNEAQ (reference sequence). CDR3 in amino acids: CASSARDSNSYEQYF. The CDR3 coding sequence is TGTGCCAGCAGCGCAAGGGACAGTAATTCCTACGAGCAGTACTTC.

The chain recombines TRBV30 with TRBJ2-5; maybe TRBD2 (6 bases). This CDR3 contains 13 residues. In germline, CDR1 is GTSNPN, CDR2 SVGIG (reference sequence). Trimming stripped 1 base from V and 5 bases from J, with 11 bases between. CDR3 bases: TGTGCCTGGAGTGAGGAGGGGTCGGAGACCCAGTACTTC. Translated: CAWSEEGSETQYF.

The V and J genes are TRBV19 and TRBJ1-4, with a possible D match to TRBD1 (6 bases). The CDR3 consists of 15 residues. The V gene lost 8 bases and the J gene lost 5 bases, with 18 bases spanning the gap. Looked up from germline, CDR1 is LNHDA and CDR2 is SQIVND (reference sequence). The CDR3: CASHVLGHENEKLFF. CDR3 DNA: TGTGCCAGTCACGTTTTGGGACACGAAAATGAAAAACTGTTTTTT.

The V gene is TRBV9, the J gene TRBJ1-2; TRBD1 is a possible D gene (5 bases). CDR1 SGDLS and CDR2 YYNGEE come from the germline V gene. V lost 4 bases to trimming and J lost 7 bases, with 11 bases between them. The CDR3 totals 12 residues. The CDR3 sequence is CASSPRAAGYTF. The CDR3 coding sequence is TGTGCCAGCAGCCCCAGGGCGGCTGGCTACACCTTC.

The rearrangement links TRBV18 to TRBJ2-2; 12 bases fit TRBD2. V trimming: 4 bases; J trimming: 3 bases; junction bases outside the gene matches: 18. The CDR3 has 21 amino acids. The germline V gene has CDR1 KGHSH and CDR2 LQKENI. In nucleotides, the CDR3 is TGTGCCAGCTCACTGACCCGGACAGGCTCCTGGACTAGCGGGGACACCGGGGAGCTGTTTTTT. Translation: CASSLTRTGSWTSGDTGELFF.

The rearrangement joins TRBV2 to TRBJ1-5; weak D call: TRBD1 (5 bases). The CDR3 contains 13 residues. The germline gives CDR1 SNHLY, CDR2 FYNNEI. The V end was cut by 7 bases, the J end by 3 bases, with 10 bases between. CDR3 loop: CASIGGPNQPQHF. The CDR3 DNA reads as TGTGCCAGCATCGGGGGACCCAATCAGCCCCAGCATTTT.

The chain is built from TRBV30 and TRBJ2-1; D is undetermined. The CDR3 is 14 residues long. Germline V gene data show CDR1 as GTSNPN and CDR2 as SVGIG (reference sequence). V lost 0 bases and J lost 5, with 11 bases in between. CDR3 protein: CAWSVGSQDNEQFF. The CDR3 nucleotides are TGTGCCTGGAGTGTTGGTAGTCAGGACAATGAGCAGTTCTTC.